This section outlines one T cell receptor (beta chain) sequence together with its context. The data belong to a study of blood T cell repertoires in COVID-19. Study information: Sites in the United States, Italy and Spain provided acute and convalescent COVID-19 samples. The analysed material was cDNA or gDNA that came from T cells, B-cell-depleted T cells, or PBMCs.

In the original processing: Nucleated cell number was recorded as an estimate derived from reference gene primer amplification. Libraries were prepared by immunoSEQ multiplex PCR; TCRdb keeps only in-frame clonotypes and omits some of them. V and J calls and clone size are those listed in that table; D and trimming were worked out from the DNA. The table lists about 30,000 clones, around 85% of them singletons, with approximately 24% in the top ten. This CDR3 region has 13 residues. Trimming shortened V by 3 bases and J by 6 bases, and 12 bases separated the two germline ends. Germline V lookup: CDR1 LNHDA, CDR2 SQIVND (reference sequence).

The receptor was derived from a human donor with active COVID-19. The donor label of this sample is uncertain. The chain uses TRBV19 and TRBJ2-7, with a possible D match to TRBD1 (5 bases). The sequencing sample was made of peripheral blood. The chain's CDR3 is CASSIQGTSEQYF. In DNA, the CDR3 is TGTGCCAGTAGTATTCAGGGTACATCCGAGCAGTACTTC.